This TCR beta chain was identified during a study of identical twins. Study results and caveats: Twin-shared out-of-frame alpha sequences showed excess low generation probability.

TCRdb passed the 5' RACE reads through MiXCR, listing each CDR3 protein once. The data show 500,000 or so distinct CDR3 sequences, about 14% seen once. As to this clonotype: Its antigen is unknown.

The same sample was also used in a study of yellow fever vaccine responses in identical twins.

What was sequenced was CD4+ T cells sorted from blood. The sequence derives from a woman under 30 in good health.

DNA of the CDR3: TGTGCCAGCAGTTGGGCCACGGTCACCGGGGAGCTGTTTTTT. This translates into CASSWATVTGELFF. The chain carries TRBV7-8 and TRBJ2-2; D unresolved. Germline V gene sequence: CDR1 SGHVS, CDR2 FQNEAQ. This CDR3 region has 14 residues. The ends were cut back, 6 bases at V and 4 bases at J, with 12 bases in the middle.